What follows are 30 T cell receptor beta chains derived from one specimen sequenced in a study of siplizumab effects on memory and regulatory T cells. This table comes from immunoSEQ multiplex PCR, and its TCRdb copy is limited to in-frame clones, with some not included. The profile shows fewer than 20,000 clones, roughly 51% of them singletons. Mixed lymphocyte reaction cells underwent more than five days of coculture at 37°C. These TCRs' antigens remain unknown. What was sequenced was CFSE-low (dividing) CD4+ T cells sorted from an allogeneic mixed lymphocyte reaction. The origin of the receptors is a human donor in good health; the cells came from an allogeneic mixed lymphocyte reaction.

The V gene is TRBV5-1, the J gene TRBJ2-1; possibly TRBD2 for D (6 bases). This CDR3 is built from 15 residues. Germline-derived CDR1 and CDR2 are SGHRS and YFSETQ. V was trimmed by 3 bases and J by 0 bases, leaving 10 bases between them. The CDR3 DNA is TGCGCCAGCAGCTCCTCCGGGAGCTCCTACAATGAGCAGTTCTTC. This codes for CASSSSGSSYNEQFF.

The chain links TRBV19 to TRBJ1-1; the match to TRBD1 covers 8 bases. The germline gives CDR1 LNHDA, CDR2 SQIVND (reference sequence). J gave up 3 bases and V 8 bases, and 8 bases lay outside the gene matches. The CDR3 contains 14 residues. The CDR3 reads CASARGQAHTEAFF. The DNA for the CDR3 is TGTGCCAGTGCTAGGGGACAGGCCCACACTGAAGCTTTCTTT.

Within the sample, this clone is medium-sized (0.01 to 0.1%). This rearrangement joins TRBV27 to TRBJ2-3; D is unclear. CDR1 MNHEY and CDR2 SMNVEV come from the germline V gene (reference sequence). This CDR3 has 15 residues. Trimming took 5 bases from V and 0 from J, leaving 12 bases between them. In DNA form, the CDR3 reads TGTGCCAGCAGTCCCTACCCCCCTAGCACAGATACGCAGTATTTT. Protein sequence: CASSPYPPSTDTQYF.

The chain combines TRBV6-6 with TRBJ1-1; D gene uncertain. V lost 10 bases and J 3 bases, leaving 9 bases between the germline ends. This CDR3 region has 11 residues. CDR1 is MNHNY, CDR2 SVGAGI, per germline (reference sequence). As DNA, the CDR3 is TGTGCCATCAAAGGCGACACTGAAGCTTTCTTT. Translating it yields CAIKGDTEAFF.

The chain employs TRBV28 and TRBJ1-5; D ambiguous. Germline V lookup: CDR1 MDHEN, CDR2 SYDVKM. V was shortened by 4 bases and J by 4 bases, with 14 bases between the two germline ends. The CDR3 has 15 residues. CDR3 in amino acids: CASSSIGSKNQPQHF. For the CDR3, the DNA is TGTGCCAGCAGTTCGATTGGGAGCAAAAATCAGCCCCAGCATTTT.

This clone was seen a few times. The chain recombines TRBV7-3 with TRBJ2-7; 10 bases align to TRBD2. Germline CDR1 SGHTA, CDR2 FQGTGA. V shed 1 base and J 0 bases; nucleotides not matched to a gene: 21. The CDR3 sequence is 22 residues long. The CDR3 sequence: CASSLNLSAGSGGYNYSYEQYF. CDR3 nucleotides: TGTGCCAGCAGCTTAAATCTGTCGGCGGGTAGCGGGGGGTATAACTACTCCTACGAGCAGTACTTC.

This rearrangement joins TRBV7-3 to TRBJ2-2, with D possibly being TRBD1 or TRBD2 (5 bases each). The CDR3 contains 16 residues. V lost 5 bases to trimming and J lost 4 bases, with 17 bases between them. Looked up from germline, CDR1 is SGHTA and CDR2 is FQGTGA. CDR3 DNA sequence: TGTGCCAGCAGCCCTTCGGGGCAAGTAATCACCGGGGAGCTGTTTTTT. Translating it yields CASSPSGQVITGELFF.

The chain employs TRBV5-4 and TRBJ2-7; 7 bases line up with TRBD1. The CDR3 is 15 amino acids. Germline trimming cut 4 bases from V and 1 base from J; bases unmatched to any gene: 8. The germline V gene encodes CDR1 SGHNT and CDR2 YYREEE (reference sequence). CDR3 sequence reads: CASSLDRAYSYEQYF. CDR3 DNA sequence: TGTGCCAGCAGCCTAGACAGGGCTTATTCCTACGAGCAGTACTTC.

CDR3 in DNA: TGTGCCAGCAGCCCAGGAGCGTCCCCGGATACGCAGTATTTT. The encoded protein is CASSPGASPDTQYF. The chain carries TRBV5-4 and TRBJ2-3, with D unclear. The CDR3 is 14 amino acids. The germline gives CDR1 SGHNT, CDR2 YYREEE (reference sequence). The V gene lost 4 bases and the J gene lost 6 bases, with 15 bases spanning the gap.

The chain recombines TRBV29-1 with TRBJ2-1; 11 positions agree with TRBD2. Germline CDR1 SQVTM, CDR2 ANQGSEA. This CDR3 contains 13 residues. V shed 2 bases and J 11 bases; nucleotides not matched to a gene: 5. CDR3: CSVEPLAGGQQFF. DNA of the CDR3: TGCAGCGTTGAACCCCTAGCGGGGGGACAGCAGTTCTTC.

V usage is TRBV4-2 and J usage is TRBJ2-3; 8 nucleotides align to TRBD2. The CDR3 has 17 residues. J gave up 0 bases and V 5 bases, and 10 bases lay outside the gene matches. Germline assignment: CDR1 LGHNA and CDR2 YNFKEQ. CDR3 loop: CASSEGDGGVSTDTQYF. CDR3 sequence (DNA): TGTGCCAGCAGCGAAGGCGACGGGGGGGTTAGCACAGATACGCAGTATTTT.

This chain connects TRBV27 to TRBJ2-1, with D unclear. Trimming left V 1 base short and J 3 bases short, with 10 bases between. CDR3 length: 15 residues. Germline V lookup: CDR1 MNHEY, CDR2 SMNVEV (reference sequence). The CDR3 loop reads CASSLWGADYNEQFF. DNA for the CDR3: TGTGCCAGCAGTTTATGGGGTGCCGACTACAATGAGCAGTTCTTC.

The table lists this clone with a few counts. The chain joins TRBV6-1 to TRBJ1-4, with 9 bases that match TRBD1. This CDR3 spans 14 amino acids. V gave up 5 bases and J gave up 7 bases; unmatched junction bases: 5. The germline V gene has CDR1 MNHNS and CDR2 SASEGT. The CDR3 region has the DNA TGTGCCAGCAGTCGGGACAGGGCCCCTGAAAAACTGTTTTTT. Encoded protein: CASSRDRAPEKLFF.

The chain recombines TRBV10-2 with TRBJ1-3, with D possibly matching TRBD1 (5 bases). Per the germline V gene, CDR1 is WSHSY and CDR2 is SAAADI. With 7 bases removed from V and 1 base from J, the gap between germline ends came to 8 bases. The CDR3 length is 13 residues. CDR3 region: CASIGGSGNTIYF. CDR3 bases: TGCGCCAGCATTGGGGGATCTGGAAACACCATATATTTT.

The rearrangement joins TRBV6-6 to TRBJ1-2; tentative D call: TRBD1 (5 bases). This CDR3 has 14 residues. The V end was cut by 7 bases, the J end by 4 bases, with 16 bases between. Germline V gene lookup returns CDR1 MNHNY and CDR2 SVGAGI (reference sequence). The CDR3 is CASNKAGGTYGYTF. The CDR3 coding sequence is TGTGCCAGCAACAAAGCCGGGGGTACCTATGGCTACACCTTC.

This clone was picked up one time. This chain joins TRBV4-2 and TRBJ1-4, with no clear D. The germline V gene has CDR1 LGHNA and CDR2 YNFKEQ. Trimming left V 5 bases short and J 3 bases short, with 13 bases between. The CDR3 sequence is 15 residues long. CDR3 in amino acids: CASSLEGGANEKLFF. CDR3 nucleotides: TGTGCCAGCAGCTTGGAGGGAGGTGCTAATGAAAAACTGTTTTTT.

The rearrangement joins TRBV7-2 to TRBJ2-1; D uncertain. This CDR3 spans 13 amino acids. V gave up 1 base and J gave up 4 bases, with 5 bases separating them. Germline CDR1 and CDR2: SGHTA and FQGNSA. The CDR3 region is CASSLGQYNEQFF. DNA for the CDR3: TGTGCCAGCAGCTTAGGGCAATACAATGAGCAGTTCTTC.

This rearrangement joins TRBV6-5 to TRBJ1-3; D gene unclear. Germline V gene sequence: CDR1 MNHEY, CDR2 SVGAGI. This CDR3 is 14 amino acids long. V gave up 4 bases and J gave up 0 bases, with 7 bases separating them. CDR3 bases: TGTGCCAGCAGTTCCACCGGCTCTGGAAACACCATATATTTT. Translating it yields CASSSTGSGNTIYF.

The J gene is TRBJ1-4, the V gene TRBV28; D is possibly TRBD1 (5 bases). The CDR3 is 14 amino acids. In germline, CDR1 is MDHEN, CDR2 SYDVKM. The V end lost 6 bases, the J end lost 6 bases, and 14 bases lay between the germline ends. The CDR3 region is CASSQTGVYEKLFF. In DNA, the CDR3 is TGTGCCAGCAGCCAAACAGGAGTTTATGAAAAACTGTTTTTT.

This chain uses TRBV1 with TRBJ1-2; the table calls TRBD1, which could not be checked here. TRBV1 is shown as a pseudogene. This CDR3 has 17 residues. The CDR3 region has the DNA TGCACCAGCAGCCAGGGACAGGGGGTTACACCTAACTATGGCTACACCTTC. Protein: CTSSQGQGVTPNYGYTF.

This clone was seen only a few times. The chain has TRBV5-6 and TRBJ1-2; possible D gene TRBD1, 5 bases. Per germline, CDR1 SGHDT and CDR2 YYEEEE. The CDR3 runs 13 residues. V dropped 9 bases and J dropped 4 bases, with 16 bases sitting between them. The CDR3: CATSPWGVYGYTF. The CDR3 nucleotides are TGTGCCACCTCCCCCTGGGGGGTCTATGGCTACACCTTC.

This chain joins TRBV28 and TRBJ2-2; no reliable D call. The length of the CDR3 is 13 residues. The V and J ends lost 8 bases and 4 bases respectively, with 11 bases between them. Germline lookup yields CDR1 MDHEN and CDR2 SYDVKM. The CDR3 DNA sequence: TGTGCCAGCGAAGAGGCAGTCACCGGGGAGCTGTTTTTT. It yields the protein CASEEAVTGELFF.

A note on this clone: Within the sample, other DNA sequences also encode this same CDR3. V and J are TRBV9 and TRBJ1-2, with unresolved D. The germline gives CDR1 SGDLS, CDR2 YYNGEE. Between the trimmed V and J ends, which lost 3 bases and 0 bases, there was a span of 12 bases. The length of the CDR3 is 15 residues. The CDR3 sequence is CASSDAGASNYGYTF. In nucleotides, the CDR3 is TGTGCCAGCAGCGACGCGGGAGCTTCTAACTATGGCTACACCTTC.

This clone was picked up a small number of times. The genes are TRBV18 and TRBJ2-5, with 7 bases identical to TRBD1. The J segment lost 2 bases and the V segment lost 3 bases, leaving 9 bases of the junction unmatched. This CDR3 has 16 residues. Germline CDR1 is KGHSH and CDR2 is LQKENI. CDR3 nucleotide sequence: TGTGCCAGCTCACCCCCGGGACAGCACTTGCAAGAGACCCAGTACTTC. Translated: CASSPPGQHLQETQYF.

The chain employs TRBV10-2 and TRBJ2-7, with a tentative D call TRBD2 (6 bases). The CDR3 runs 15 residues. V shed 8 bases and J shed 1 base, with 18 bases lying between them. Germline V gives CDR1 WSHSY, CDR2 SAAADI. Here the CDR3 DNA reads TGCGCCAGCCGGGCGGTGGGGGGTGTGTCCTACGAGCAGTACTTC. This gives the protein CASRAVGGVSYEQYF.

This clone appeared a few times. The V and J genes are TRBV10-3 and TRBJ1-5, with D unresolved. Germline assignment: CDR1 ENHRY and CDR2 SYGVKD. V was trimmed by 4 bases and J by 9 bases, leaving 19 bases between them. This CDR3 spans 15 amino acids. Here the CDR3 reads CAISAQDWGGGPQHF. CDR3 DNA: TGTGCCATCAGTGCACAAGATTGGGGTGGTGGGCCCCAGCATTTT.

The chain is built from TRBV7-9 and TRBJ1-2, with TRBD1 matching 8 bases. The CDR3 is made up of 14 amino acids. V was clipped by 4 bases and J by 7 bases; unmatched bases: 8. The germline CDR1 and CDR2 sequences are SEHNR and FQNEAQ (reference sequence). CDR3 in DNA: TGTGCCAGCAGCTCCCAACAGGGGGTTAGTGGCTACACCTTC. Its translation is CASSSQQGVSGYTF.

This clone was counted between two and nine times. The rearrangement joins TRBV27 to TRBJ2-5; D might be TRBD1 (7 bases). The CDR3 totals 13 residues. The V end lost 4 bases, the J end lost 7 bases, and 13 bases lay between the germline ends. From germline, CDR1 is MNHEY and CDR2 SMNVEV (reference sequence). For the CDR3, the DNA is TGTGCCAGCAGTTCTTATCAGGGGGGGACCCAGTACTTC. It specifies CASSSYQGGTQYF.

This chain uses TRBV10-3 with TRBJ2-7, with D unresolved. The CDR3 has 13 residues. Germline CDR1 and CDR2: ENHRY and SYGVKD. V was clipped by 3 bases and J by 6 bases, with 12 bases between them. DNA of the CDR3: TGTGCCATCAGTGATGGTCGGGTATCCGAGCAGTACTTC. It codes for CAISDGRVSEQYF.

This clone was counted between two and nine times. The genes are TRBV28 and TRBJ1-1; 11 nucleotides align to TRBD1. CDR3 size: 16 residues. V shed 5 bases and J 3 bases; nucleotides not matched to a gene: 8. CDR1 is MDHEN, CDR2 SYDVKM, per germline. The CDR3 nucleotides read TGTGCCAGCAGTAAATACGGACAGGGGGCCGACACTGAAGCTTTCTTT. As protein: CASSKYGQGADTEAFF.